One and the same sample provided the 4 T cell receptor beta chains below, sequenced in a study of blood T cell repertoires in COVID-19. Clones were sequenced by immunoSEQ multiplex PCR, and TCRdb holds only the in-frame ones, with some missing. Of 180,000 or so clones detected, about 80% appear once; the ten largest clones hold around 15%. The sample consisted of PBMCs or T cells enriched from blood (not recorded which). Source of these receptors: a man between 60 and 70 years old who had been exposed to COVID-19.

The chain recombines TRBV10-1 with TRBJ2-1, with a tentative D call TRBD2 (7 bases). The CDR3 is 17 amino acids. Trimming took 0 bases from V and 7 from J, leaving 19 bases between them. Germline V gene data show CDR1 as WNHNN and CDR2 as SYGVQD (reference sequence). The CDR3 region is CASSESWRAGAPNEQFF. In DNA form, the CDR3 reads TGCGCCAGCAGTGAGTCTTGGAGGGCGGGGGCCCCGAATGAGCAGTTCTTC.

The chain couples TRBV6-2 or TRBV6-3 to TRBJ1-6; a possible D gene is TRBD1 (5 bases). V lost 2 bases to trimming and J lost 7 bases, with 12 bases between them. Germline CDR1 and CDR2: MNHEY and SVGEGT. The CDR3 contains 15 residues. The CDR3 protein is CASSYVGGLNSPLHF. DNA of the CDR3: TGTGCCAGCAGTTACGTCGGGGGGTTAAATTCACCCCTCCACTTT.

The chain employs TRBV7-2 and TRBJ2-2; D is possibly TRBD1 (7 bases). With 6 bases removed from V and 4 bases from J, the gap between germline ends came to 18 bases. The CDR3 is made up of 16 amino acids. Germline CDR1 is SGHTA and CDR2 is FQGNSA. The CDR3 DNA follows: TGTGCCAGCAGAACCCAGGGGGGCGCAGGCACCGGGGAGCTGTTTTTT. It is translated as CASRTQGGAGTGELFF.

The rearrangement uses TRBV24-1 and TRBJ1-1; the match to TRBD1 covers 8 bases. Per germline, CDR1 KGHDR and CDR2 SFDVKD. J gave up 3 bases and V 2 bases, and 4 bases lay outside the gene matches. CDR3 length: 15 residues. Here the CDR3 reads CATSDSGGEDTEAFF. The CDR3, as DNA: TGTGCCACCAGTGATTCAGGGGGCGAGGACACTGAAGCTTTCTTT.